The 18 T cell receptor beta chains presented below share a single source sample, sequenced in a study of T cell responses to AZD1222 COVID-19 vaccine (dated by TCRdb to the early 2020s). The label giving this sample's time point can be read as: about 28 days (+/-7) after the second vaccine dose. To prepare the library, the immunoSEQ multiplex PCR assay was applied. TCRdb limited this immuneACCESS table to in-frame rearrangements with V and J called. A share of clones is missing; checked studies link under half to unresolved V genes, and the rest is unexplained. Counted in this sample were about 85,000 clones; more than 85% of them appeared once. The ten largest clones add up to about 8% of the sample. The sample consisted of peripheral blood, taken 28 days after the second AZD1222 dose. Receptor source: an adult who received the AZD1222 COVID-19 vaccine.

V and J are TRBV27 and TRBJ1-5, with unresolved D. CDR1 and CDR2 from the germline V gene are MNHEY and SMNVEV (reference sequence). The CDR3 runs 14 residues. V shed 4 bases and J shed 6 bases, with 13 bases lying between them. CDR3 nucleotide sequence: TGTGCCAGCAGTTCGGACGCTTGGGCTCAGCCCCAGCATTTT. It is translated as CASSSDAWAQPQHF.

The chain carries TRBV14 and TRBJ2-1; TRBD1 aligns across 7 bases. Trimming removed 4 bases from V and 9 bases from J; junction bases left unmatched: 6. The CDR3 contains 13 residues. Germline values: CDR1 SGHDN, CDR2 FVKESK. In DNA form, the CDR3 reads TGTGCCAGCAGCCGAAACAGGGGTATTGAGCAGTTCTTC. Amino acids: CASSRNRGIEQFF.

This chain joins TRBV15 and TRBJ2-7; no clear D gene. Germline CDR1 reads LNHNV; CDR2 reads YYDKDF (reference sequence). Trimming removed 4 bases from V and 2 bases from J, with 12 bases in between. The length of the CDR3 is 14 residues. Here the CDR3 DNA reads TGTGCCACCAGCACCTACAGTGGGCCCTACGAGCAGTACTTC. This encodes CATSTYSGPYEQYF.

This chain uses TRBV27 with TRBJ1-6; D uncertain. The CDR3 sequence is 16 residues long. Germline loops: CDR1 MNHEY, CDR2 SMNVEV (reference sequence). V dropped 2 bases and J dropped 0 bases, with 8 bases sitting between them. The CDR3 bases are TGTGCCAGCAGTTTAAAAGCGAGCTCCTATAATTCACCCCTCCACTTT. This codes for CASSLKASSYNSPLHF.

This clone was counted a few times. The V gene is TRBV6-2 or TRBV6-3, the J gene TRBJ1-5; D unclear. CDR1 is MNHEY, CDR2 SVGEGT, per germline. V lost 4 bases and J lost 9, with 10 bases in between. The CDR3 extends over 12 amino acids. CDR3 nucleotides: TGTGCCAGCAGTTCCGACCGGGGGCCCCAGCATTTT. As protein: CASSSDRGPQHF.

The chain carries TRBV27 and TRBJ1-2, with 12 positions matching TRBD1. V dropped 8 bases and J dropped 10; count of bases not matched to a gene: 8. CDR1 MNHEY and CDR2 SMNVEV come from the germline V gene (reference sequence). The CDR3 sequence is 13 residues long. The CDR3 DNA reads as TGTGCCAGCTGGGGACAGGGGGCGCGCGACTACACCTTC. This codes for CASWGQGARDYTF.

This chain joins TRBV2 and TRBJ1-2; TRBD1 matches 7 bases. Germline assignment: CDR1 SNHLY and CDR2 FYNNEI. V shed 3 bases and J 4 bases; nucleotides not matched to a gene: 8. The CDR3 length is 15 residues. CDR3 nucleotides: TGTGCCAGCAGTGACCGTCGACAGGGACCCTATGGCTACACCTTC. Residues: CASSDRRQGPYGYTF.

The chain employs TRBV29-1 and TRBJ2-3, with 10 nucleotides matching TRBD2. The V gene's germline CDR1 is SQVTM and CDR2 ANQGSEA. J lost 0 bases, V lost 6 bases, and 6 bases had no gene match. The CDR3 runs 15 residues. The CDR3 here is CSVDTSGISTDTQYF. The CDR3, as DNA: TGCAGCGTGGATACTAGCGGGATCAGCACAGATACGCAGTATTTT.

The chain is built from TRBV28 and TRBJ2-7, with 9 bases that match TRBD1. The CDR3 has 16 amino acids. V lost 3 bases and J lost 7; bases outside the gene matches: 13. Germline-derived CDR1 and CDR2 are MDHEN and SYDVKM. Written as DNA, the CDR3 is TGTGCCAGCAGTTTTCTTGCACAGGGGGCGTTTGGGGAGCAGTACTTC. Translated, it gives CASSFLAQGAFGEQYF. The full variable domain, in which reference TRBV28 and TRBJ2-7 provide the parts outside the CDR3, is DVKVTQSSRYLVKRTGEKVFLECVQDMDHENMFWYRQDPGLGLRLIYFSYDVKMKEKGDIPEGYSVSREKKERFSLILESASTNQTSMYLCASSFLAQGAFGEQYFGPGTRLTVT.

J is TRBJ2-7 and V is TRBV7-6; 8 bases map to TRBD2. Losses at the gene ends were 5 bases for V and 7 bases for J; bases not matched to a gene: 13. The CDR3 has 15 residues. Germline V CDR1 and CDR2: SGHVS, FNYEAQ. The DNA of the CDR3 is TGTGCCAGCAGCCCACGACTAGCGCCTTCAGGGGAGCAGTACTTC. Its translation is CASSPRLAPSGEQYF.

J is TRBJ2-3 and V is TRBV7-9; D possibly corresponds to TRBD1 (6 bases). This CDR3 contains 13 residues. Trimming took off 5 bases at V and 4 bases at J, with 10 bases between the two ends. Germline CDR1 SEHNR, CDR2 FQNEAQ (reference sequence). CDR3 nucleotide sequence: TGTGCCAGCAGCGTCCAGGGGTCAGATACGCAGTATTTT. Residues: CASSVQGSDTQYF.

The V call is TRBV21-1, the J call TRBJ2-3; the table's D call of TRBD2 was not tested on the DNA. TRBV21-1 is assigned pseudogene status. The CDR3 covers 11 residues. The CDR3 here is CSRPSTDTQYF. CDR3 DNA: TGTTCGAGGCCTTCCACAGATACGCAGTATTTT.

The gene calls are TRBV29-1 and TRBJ2-7; maybe TRBD2 (6 bases). With 7 bases removed from V and 5 bases from J, the gap between germline ends came to 12 bases. The CDR3 sequence is 11 residues long. Per the germline V gene, CDR1 is SQVTM and CDR2 is ANQGSEA. CDR3 bases: TGCAGCGAGGGACTTTCCAACGAGCAGTACTTC. The encoded protein is CSEGLSNEQYF.

The CDR3 loop is CASSRGTADGYTF. CDR3 nucleotides: TGTGCCAGCAGTCGCGGGACAGCGGATGGCTACACCTTC. The chain employs TRBV28 and TRBJ1-2, with 7 positions matching TRBD1. Per the germline V gene, CDR1 is MDHEN and CDR2 is SYDVKM. This CDR3 region has 13 residues. V lost 5 bases, J lost 6 bases, and 6 bases stayed unmatched.

The chain employs TRBV7-9 and TRBJ2-1, with a possible D match to TRBD2 (6 bases). Trimming removed 5 bases at V and 6 bases at J, with 20 bases between. The CDR3 runs 16 residues. The germline gives CDR1 SEHNR, CDR2 FQNEAQ (reference sequence). The CDR3 nucleotides are TGTGCCAGCAGCGCTAAGCTACGATCCGGGGGCAATGAGCAGTTCTTC. Translation gives CASSAKLRSGGNEQFF.

This clone appeared a few times. The chain combines TRBV5-4 with TRBJ2-1, with TRBD2 identical over 8 bases. Unmatched junction bases numbered 6, after V lost 5 bases and J lost 5 bases. Germline lookup yields CDR1 SGHNT and CDR2 YYREEE (reference sequence). The length of the CDR3 is 14 residues. The CDR3 protein is CASSSGTRNNEQFF. DNA of the CDR3: TGTGCCAGCAGTTCCGGGACTAGAAACAATGAGCAGTTCTTC.

V gene TRBV10-3 combines with J gene TRBJ2-1; 9 positions agree with TRBD2. Germline V CDR1 and CDR2: ENHRY, SYGVKD. This CDR3 has 17 residues. Trimming cost V 3 bases and J 12 bases; bases outside gene matches: 18. The CDR3 is CAISESSETSGFGRQFF. CDR3 DNA: TGTGCCATCAGTGAATCTAGCGAGACTAGCGGTTTTGGTCGGCAGTTCTTC.

The chain couples TRBV10-1 to TRBJ2-7; D is uncertain. From germline, CDR1 is WNHNN and CDR2 SYGVQD (reference sequence). With 4 bases removed from V and 3 bases from J, the gap between germline ends came to 4 bases. This CDR3 contains 11 residues. The CDR3 nucleotides are TGCGCCAGCAGTGCTGGCTACGAGCAGTACTTC. Residues: CASSAGYEQYF.